The rows below give T cell receptor beta chains drawn from one sample of a study of blood T cell repertoires in COVID-19. Clones were read by immunoSEQ multiplex PCR, and TCRdb kept only the in-frame ones, dropping some. The sample has hundreds of thousands of clones, approximately 87% seen once. The sample was peripheral blood. The receptors here all came from a woman aged 50 to 60 with active or convalescent COVID-19. Each CDR3 is given with its conserved first and last residue. The order of the fields is clone size, V gene, J gene, D gene, CDR3 protein, CDR3 DNA. The D gene is left open where the match is weak. Part of the rows lack a size; the others show once, few, many or a class for expanded clones.

.	TRBV2	TRBJ1-4	.	CATQGGGKTNEKLFF	TGTGCCACCCAGGGAGGGGGAAAGACTAATGAAAAACTGTTTTTT
.	TRBV6-1	TRBJ1-5	TRBD1	CASSEGQAFNQPQHF	TGTGCCAGCAGCGAAGGACAGGCTTTTAATCAGCCCCAGCATTTT
.	TRBV24-1	TRBJ2-1	.	CATSDPLDSEQFF	TGTGCCACCAGTGATCCTCTCGACAGTGAGCAGTTCTTC
.	TRBV5-1	TRBJ1-1	TRBD1	CASTQGLTNTEAFF	TGCGCCAGCACACAGGGGCTCACGAACACTGAAGCTTTCTTT
.	TRBV7-7	TRBJ2-5	TRBD1	CASSSGTGGRETQYF	TGTGCTAGCAGCTCGGGGACAGGGGGCCGGGAGACCCAGTACTTC
.	TRBV27	TRBJ1-1	TRBD1	CASSSYLQGYSNTEAFF	TGTGCCAGCAGTTCTTACCTACAGGGGTACTCGAACACTGAAGCTTTCTTT
.	TRBV7-6	TRBJ1-3	.	CASSAEGLYSGNTIYF	TGTGCCAGCAGCGCAGAAGGACTGTACTCTGGAAACACCATATATTTT
.	TRBV19	TRBJ1-1	TRBD1	CASSVTGANTEAFF	TGTGCCAGTAGTGTGACAGGGGCAAACACTGAAGCTTTCTTT
.	TRBV7-8	TRBJ2-1	.	CASSLRGGAPGTRNEQFF	TGTGCCAGCAGCTTACGTGGGGGGGCGCCCGGGACTCGAAATGAGCAGTTCTTC
.	TRBV28	TRBJ1-4	TRBD1	CASSGQAIEKLFF	TGTGCCAGCAGCGGACAGGCCATTGAAAAACTGTTTTTT
.	TRBV11-3	TRBJ1-3	.	CASSASFPGNTIYF	TGTGCCAGCAGCGCTAGCTTCCCTGGAAACACCATATATTTT
.	TRBV7-9	TRBJ2-7	TRBD1	CASSPQHGTGLYEQYF	TGTGCCAGCAGCCCCCAACACGGGACAGGGCTATACGAGCAGTACTTC
once	TRBV20-1	TRBJ1-1	.	CSTSENTEAFF	TGCAGTACGAGCGAGAACACTGAAGCTTTCTTT
.	TRBV5-1	TRBJ2-3	TRBD2	CASSPGLAEGTDTQYF	TGCGCCAGCAGCCCGGGACTAGCGGAGGGCACAGATACGCAGTATTTT
.	TRBV19	TRBJ2-3	.	CASSIRGGSTDTQYF	TGTGCCAGTAGTATAAGGGGGGGGAGCACAGATACGCAGTATTTT
.	TRBV27	TRBJ1-1	.	CASSLAKGLNTEAFF	TGTGCCAGCAGTTTAGCGAAGGGACTAAACACTGAAGCTTTCTTT
.	TRBV19	TRBJ1-2	TRBD1	CASSPGGQGPYTF	TGTGCCAGTAGTCCAGGAGGACAGGGTCCCTACACCTTC
.	TRBV28	TRBJ2-1	TRBD1	CASSTGDKVYNEQFF	TGTGCCAGCAGTACAGGGGATAAGGTCTACAATGAGCAGTTCTTC
.	TRBV30	TRBJ1-1	TRBD1	CAWSVQGARSTEAFF	TGTGCCTGGAGTGTTCAGGGGGCAAGGAGCACTGAAGCTTTCTTT
.	TRBV5-3	TRBJ1-5	TRBD1	CARSCLTGRQPQHF	TGTGCCAGAAGCTGTTTGACAGGGAGGCAGCCCCAGCATTTT
.	TRBV7-9	TRBJ2-1	.	CASSLQIAWHEQFF	TGTGCCAGCAGCTTACAAATAGCTTGGCATGAGCAGTTCTTC
.	TRBV4-3	TRBJ1-1	.	CASSQDRGAQGKDTEAFF	TGCGCCAGCAGCCAAGATCGGGGCGCGCAGGGGAAAGACACTGAAGCTTTCTTT
.	TRBV25-1	TRBJ2-5	TRBD1	CASSGRQGLSETQYF	TGTGCCAGCAGTGGCCGACAGGGATTGAGTGAGACCCAGTACTTC
.	TRBV10-2	TRBJ1-2	TRBD1	CASSETWTGVGYGYTF	TGCGCCAGCAGTGAGACTTGGACAGGGGTAGGCTATGGCTACACCTTC
.	TRBV28	TRBJ2-7	.	CASCRSVYEQYF	TGTGCCAGCTGCAGGTCAGTTTACGAGCAGTACTTC
.	TRBV4-3	TRBJ1-1	.	CASSQEVNTEAFF	TGCGCCAGCAGCCAGGAGGTGAACACTGAAGCTTTCTTT
.	TRBV12-5	TRBJ2-1	TRBD2	CASGQAGTSVLGSYNEQFF	TGTGCTAGTGGCCAAGCCGGGACTAGCGTATTGGGGTCCTACAATGAGCAGTTCTTC
.	TRBV4-2	TRBJ2-3	TRBD2	CASSQDGGGGGGDTQYF	TGTGCCAGCAGCCAAGATGGCGGCGGTGGGGGGGGAGATACGCAGTATTTT
.	TRBV7-6	TRBJ1-4	.	CASSLMGARNEKLFF	TGTGCCAGCAGCTTGATGGGGGCGCGTAATGAAAAACTGTTTTTT
.	TRBV28	TRBJ1-2	TRBD1	CASSSGGTGRNYGYTF	TGTGCCAGCAGTTCTGGGGGGACAGGGAGGAACTATGGCTACACCTTC
.	TRBV19	TRBJ2-2	.	CASSVEGGQNTGELFF	TGTGCCAGTAGCGTCGAAGGAGGTCAGAACACCGGGGAGCTGTTTTTT
.	TRBV27	TRBJ1-4	.	CASSKRGNEKLFF	TGTGCCAGCAGCAAAAGGGGTAATGAAAAACTGTTTTTT
.	TRBV28	TRBJ2-3	.	CASSPDLDTQYF	TGTGCCAGCAGTCCAGACTTAGATACGCAGTATTTT
.	TRBV7-2	TRBJ1-2	.	CASSLDTGNNYGYTF	TGTGCCAGCAGCTTAGACACAGGGAACAACTATGGCTACACCTTC
.	TRBV7-2	TRBJ1-5	.	CASSLQGIQQPQHF	TGTGCCAGCAGCCTTCAGGGGATCCAACAGCCCCAGCATTTT
.	TRBV29-1	TRBJ2-5	.	CSGSDSTGTQETQYF	TGCAGCGGGTCAGACAGCACCGGAACCCAAGAGACCCAGTACTTC
.	TRBV15	TRBJ2-1	TRBD1	CATSRGEGAGNEQFF	TGTGCCACCAGCAGAGGTGAGGGGGCGGGCAATGAGCAGTTCTTC
.	TRBV7-2	TRBJ2-1	.	CASSPLSYSYNEQFF	TGTGCCAGCAGCCCCCTGAGTTACAGCTACAATGAGCAGTTCTTC
.	TRBV19	TRBJ1-1	.	CASRGVPMNTEAFF	TGTGCCAGTAGAGGGGTACCTATGAACACTGAAGCTTTCTTT
.	TRBV27	TRBJ2-7	TRBD1	CASSSGQGLYEQYF	TGTGCCAGCAGTTCGGGACAGGGACTATACGAGCAGTACTTC
.	TRBV28	TRBJ2-7	TRBD1	CASSPSGQPLDDEQYF	TGTGCCAGCAGTCCCTCGGGACAGCCCCTGGACGACGAGCAGTACTTC
.	TRBV7-2	TRBJ1-3	.	CASSWRGNSGNTIYF	TGTGCCAGCAGCTGGAGGGGTAACTCTGGAAACACCATATATTTT
.	TRBV28	TRBJ1-1	TRBD1	CASSFSAYRGQNTEAFF	TGTGCCAGCAGTTTTTCTGCCTACAGGGGGCAAAACACTGAAGCTTTCTTT
once	TRBV15	TRBJ2-7	TRBD2	CATSSSKRGEQYF	TGTGCCACCAGCAGCTCCAAGCGGGGGGAGCAGTACTTC
few	TRBV5-1	TRBJ2-1	TRBD2	CASSPGLAHNEQFF	TGCGCCAGCAGCCCGGGACTAGCTCACAATGAGCAGTTCTTC
once	TRBV19	TRBJ2-7	TRBD1	CASSASRDRTPSF	TGTGCCAGTAGTGCGAGTAGGGACAGGACTCCCTCGTTC
.	TRBV28	TRBJ2-1	.	CASSLGQEGYNEQFF	TGTGCCAGCAGTTTAGGTCAAGAGGGCTACAATGAGCAGTTCTTC
.	TRBV7-2	TRBJ2-5	TRBD2	CASSSGLAGGTVETQYF	TGTGCCAGCAGCTCGGGACTAGCGGGGGGGACGGTAGAGACCCAGTACTTC
.	TRBV5-4	TRBJ1-4	TRBD1	CASSRYGTGREKLFF	TGTGCCAGCAGCCGATATGGGACAGGGCGAGAAAAACTGTTTTTT
.	TRBV2	TRBJ2-5	TRBD2	CASSGFLAGEETQYF	TGTGCCAGCAGTGGGTTTCTAGCGGGGGAAGAGACCCAGTACTTC
.	TRBV7-2	TRBJ2-5	TRBD1	CASSLAGTVQETQYF	TGTGCCAGCAGCTTAGCCGGGACAGTCCAAGAGACCCAGTACTTC
.	TRBV19	TRBJ2-2	.	CASSTGLTGELFF	TGTGCCAGTAGTACAGGGTTGACCGGGGAGCTGTTTTTT
.	TRBV5-6	TRBJ2-1	TRBD2	CASSPTSGGYNEQFF	TGTGCCAGCAGCCCGACTAGCGGGGGCTACAATGAGCAGTTCTTC
.	TRBV2	TRBJ2-2	TRBD1	CASSLYAGTAIGELFF	TGTGCCAGCAGTTTATATGCCGGGACAGCGATCGGGGAGCTGTTTTTT
.	TRBV4-2	TRBJ2-3	.	CASSQGAWDTQYF	TGTGCCAGCAGCCAAGGGGCCTGGGATACGCAGTATTTT
.	TRBV27	TRBJ2-2	.	CASSWGAGELFF	TGTGCCAGCAGTTGGGGGGCCGGGGAGCTGTTTTTT
.	TRBV6-5	TRBJ1-5	.	CASKRGTHSNQPQHF	TGTGCCAGCAAGCGGGGGACTCATAGCAATCAGCCCCAGCATTTT
.	TRBV7-2	TRBJ1-2	TRBD1	CASSLETGYYGYTF	TGTGCCAGCAGCTTAGAGACAGGGTACTATGGCTACACCTTC
.	TRBV4-3	TRBJ2-5	TRBD2	CASSHGLAEETQYF	TGCGCCAGCAGCCACGGACTAGCGGAAGAGACCCAGTACTTC
.	TRBV27	TRBJ1-1	.	CASSSSWAGWTEAFF	TGTGCCAGCAGTTCGAGTTGGGCAGGCTGGACTGAAGCTTTCTTT